This T cell receptor beta chain was identified in a study of T cells in Graves' hyperthyroidism and ophthalmopathy. V shed 6 bases and J shed 0 bases, with 8 bases lying between them. This CDR3 is built from 13 residues. CDR1 is MDHEN and CDR2 is SYDVKM in the germline V gene. This clonotype was recorded at least ten times. The source material, RNA transcripts, was used to amplify TCR beta CDR3 regions. When the TCR CDR3 underwent first-round RT-PCR, the HTBI primer set was used. One entry per CDR3 protein, called by TCRdb with MiXCR from the multiplex PCR reads. The sample lists some 600,000 distinct CDR3 sequences, about 15% occurring once. Hyperthyroidism, newly diagnosed and lasting under 2 months, affected patients aged 18 to 65.

The rearrangement joins TRBV28 to TRBJ1-1; D is ambiguous. The source is a woman aged 25 to 39 with Graves' hyperthyroidism that later progressed to Graves' ophthalmopathy. Sequenced input: blood. The chain's CDR3 is CASSGSLNTEAFF. CDR3 in DNA: TGTGCCAGCAGCGGAAGTTTGAACACTGAAGCTTTCTTT.